This is a list of T cell receptor beta chains from one sample in a study of radiotherapy plus CTLA-4 blockade in lung cancer. This table comes from immunoSEQ multiplex PCR, and its TCRdb copy is limited to in-frame clones, with some not included. This table holds some 92,000 clones, approximately 78% found once. Sequenced material: peripheral blood, taken from a patient treated with radiotherapy plus ipilimumab. The receptors stem from a human donor with non-small cell lung cancer who had a partial response to radiotherapy plus ipilimumab. Each CDR3 is given with its conserved first and last residue. The order of the fields is J gene, CDR3 length, V gene, CDR3 protein.

j_gene: TRBJ1-5; len: 15; v_gene: TRBV6-5; CDR3aa: CASSFRGIDNQPQHF
j_gene: TRBJ1-5; len: 17; v_gene: TRBV5-5; CDR3aa: CASSSTLSGFSNQPQHF
j_gene: TRBJ1-2; len: 13; v_gene: TRBV5-6; CDR3aa: CASHRGRGYGYTF
j_gene: TRBJ1-5; len: 15; v_gene: TRBV29-1; CDR3aa: CSVKSKLLVNQPQHF
j_gene: TRBJ2-3; len: 15; v_gene: TRBV2; CDR3aa: CASSSTSGISDTQYF
j_gene: TRBJ1-4; len: 13; v_gene: TRBV25-1; CDR3aa: CASSDSLNEKLFF
j_gene: TRBJ1-1; len: 13; v_gene: TRBV2; CDR3aa: CASRLQGFAEAFF
j_gene: TRBJ2-3; len: 16; v_gene: TRBV18; CDR3aa: CASSPPNGGVTDTQYF
j_gene: TRBJ2-7; len: 17; v_gene: TRBV28; CDR3aa: CASTTPRTSGPSYEQYF
j_gene: TRBJ2-5; len: 15; v_gene: TRBV15; CDR3aa: CATSYRLAGAETQYF
j_gene: TRBJ2-3; len: 16; v_gene: TRBV5-1; CDR3aa: CASRPAGGQSTDTQYF
j_gene: TRBJ1-4; len: 14; v_gene: TRBV30; CDR3aa: CAWSVGGTNEKLFF
j_gene: TRBJ2-5; len: 11; v_gene: TRBV6-1; CDR3aa: CASSEGGSPYF
j_gene: TRBJ2-4; len: 15; v_gene: TRBV11-1; CDR3aa: CASRFSHGPGDIQYF
j_gene: TRBJ2-1; len: 15; v_gene: TRBV5-1; CDR3aa: CASSSSGTGNNEQFF
j_gene: TRBJ1-2; len: 12; v_gene: TRBV6-6; CDR3aa: CASRDRRSGYTF
j_gene: TRBJ2-7; len: 16; v_gene: TRBV11-2; CDR3aa: CASRLGGTGTGSEQYF
j_gene: TRBJ1-1; len: 14; v_gene: TRBV28; CDR3aa: CASRLVSGGTEAFF
j_gene: TRBJ2-2; len: 18; v_gene: TRBV7-6; CDR3aa: CASSLVAGRDSNTGELFF
j_gene: TRBJ1-1; len: 12; v_gene: TRBV19; CDR3aa: CASTTEVSLAFF
j_gene: TRBJ2-1; len: 15; v_gene: TRBV5-1; CDR3aa: CASSPLGGSINEQFF
j_gene: TRBJ1-5; len: 14; v_gene: TRBV7-9; CDR3aa: CASSLGTGNQPQHF
j_gene: TRBJ1-1; len: 15; v_gene: TRBV7-9; CDR3aa: CASRLDLGRGTEAFF
j_gene: TRBJ1-3; len: 15; v_gene: TRBV5-6; CDR3aa: CASSLWTGRWNTIYF
j_gene: TRBJ2-7; len: 14; v_gene: TRBV6-5; CDR3aa: CASTGGQGAREQYF
j_gene: TRBJ2-7; len: 15; v_gene: TRBV4-1; CDR3aa: CASSQSVVGGYEQYF
j_gene: TRBJ2-2; len: 16; v_gene: TRBV28; CDR3aa: CASASSGQGNTGELFF
j_gene: TRBJ1-5; len: 15; v_gene: TRBV6-5; CDR3aa: CASSYPLTVNQPQHF
j_gene: TRBJ2-3; len: 18; v_gene: TRBV15; CDR3aa: CATSRDQTSGSRPDTQYF
j_gene: TRBJ1-5; len: 15; v_gene: TRBV19; CDR3aa: CASSHTGRGVQPQHF
j_gene: TRBJ1-1; len: 14; v_gene: TRBV18; CDR3aa: CASSPGQVNTEAFF
j_gene: TRBJ2-2; len: 15; v_gene: TRBV9; CDR3aa: CASSVSVSSPGELFF
j_gene: TRBJ2-1; len: 14; v_gene: TRBV5-1; CDR3aa: CASSEQPGDPEQFF
j_gene: TRBJ2-7; len: 16; v_gene: TRBV28; CDR3aa: CASSVAGTSGTYEQYF
j_gene: TRBJ2-3; len: 15; v_gene: TRBV5-4; CDR3aa: CASSQSGPQTDTQYF
j_gene: TRBJ2-2; len: 19; v_gene: TRBV10-1; CDR3aa: CASSEKSSGRARGTGELFF
j_gene: TRBJ2-1; len: 14; v_gene: TRBV19; CDR3aa: CASSIPGSYNEQFF
j_gene: TRBJ2-7; len: 15; v_gene: TRBV27; CDR3aa: CASSFGLAGVSEQYF
j_gene: TRBJ2-5; len: 20; v_gene: TRBV15; CDR3aa: CATSRLGLAGGLTRQETQYF